These 5 T cell receptor beta chains were sequenced from one sample in a study of T cells after yellow fever vaccination. TCRdb re-called the 5' RACE reads through MiXCR, storing one row per CDR3 protein. The table records about 50,000 distinct CDR3 sequences, around 6.2% of them present only once. Source: PBMCs, either bulk or a sorted T-cell subset (CD4+, CD8+, memory, or dextramer-sorted; not recorded which), taken on the day of the yellow fever booster vaccination. These TCRs come from a man aged 18 to 29 who received the YFV17D yellow fever vaccine.

This clonotype was counted ten times or more. This chain connects TRBV7-2 to TRBJ2-5; 9 nucleotides align to TRBD1. The CDR3 is 16 amino acids. Germline V lookup: CDR1 SGHTA, CDR2 FQGNSA. With 6 bases clipped from V and 5 bases from J, the junction kept 13 bases outside the gene matches. CDR3 sequence: CASSSDSLTGGETQYF. In nucleotides, the CDR3 is TGTGCCAGCAGTTCAGATTCCCTGACAGGGGGGGAGACCCAGTACTTC.

The chain uses TRBV7-2 and TRBJ2-5, with TRBD2 identical over 7 bases. Germline loops: CDR1 SGHTA, CDR2 FQGNSA. This CDR3 comprises 21 residues. The V gene end was trimmed by 1 base and the J gene end by 2 bases; junction bases not matched to a gene: 22. CDR3 bases: TGTGCCAGCAGCTTAGAGGGCAGGAATTCCCCCCTTAGCGGGTTTCAAGAGACCCAGTACTTC. This gives the protein CASSLEGRNSPLSGFQETQYF.

This clonotype has a handful of counts. The rearrangement uses TRBV12-3 or TRBV12-4 and TRBJ2-7; no definite D call. The CDR3 contains 13 residues. V dropped 1 base and J dropped 3 bases, with 7 bases sitting between them. CDR3 nucleotide sequence: TGTGCCAGCAGTTTAGGGACGGTCTACGAGCAGTACGTC. This codes for CASSLGTVYEQYV.

This clonotype was recorded at least ten times. The chain has TRBV12-3 or TRBV12-4 and TRBJ2-5, with D possibly TRBD1 on 6 matching bases. Trimming cost V 7 bases and J 4 bases, with 10 bases left between them. The CDR3 totals 12 residues. CDR3: CASTTGRETQYF. In DNA form, the CDR3 reads TGTGCCAGCACCACAGGGAGAGAGACCCAGTACTTC.

This clonotype was observed at least ten times. The chain links TRBV7-8 to TRBJ1-6; D is uncertain. Germline V lookup: CDR1 SGHVS, CDR2 FQNEAQ. The CDR3 is 15 residues long. V was cut by 5 bases and J by 9 bases, with 17 bases left in between. As DNA, the CDR3 is TGTGCCAGCAGCCCCCGGGAGGTCCCGTTTTCACCCCTCCACTTT. This translates into CASSPREVPFSPLHF.